This T cell receptor beta chain was profiled in a study of metastatic and nonmetastatic thyroid tumors. The study, taken as a whole, reports: Reported TCR beta diversity, measured in blood and tumor, was significantly higher for malignant thyroid tumors than for benign nodules.

TCRdb re-clonotyped the PCR reads via MiXCR. The profile shows under 30,000 clones, about 15% of them singletons. Thyroid surgery was performed in patients who had received no treatment beforehand. The CDR3 has 15 amino acids. From germline, CDR1 is MDHEN and CDR2 SYDVKM. V gave up 5 bases and J gave up 6 bases; unmatched junction bases: 11. This clone has ten or more counts. What it recognizes is unknown. The specimen sequenced was blood. The receptor comes from a male donor with papillary thyroid cancer or a benign thyroid nodule (not recorded which). Some clones in this sample may be carry-over from other donors' samples. This sequence joins TRBV28 and TRBJ2-7, with TRBD1 matching over 9 bases. CDR3 in amino acids: CASSDPGQGISEQYF. CDR3 nucleotide sequence: TGTGCCAGCAGTGATCCAGGACAGGGGATCTCCGAGCAGTACTTC. Full variable domain (outside the CDR3, taken from reference TRBV28 and TRBJ2-7): DVKVTQSSRYLVKRTGEKVFLECVQDMDHENMFWYRQDPGLGLRLIYFSYDVKMKEKGDIPEGYSVSREKKERFSLILESASTNQTSMYLCASSDPGQGISEQYFGPGTRLTVT.